Listed below are T cell receptor beta chains from one sample, sequenced in a study of long-term antiretroviral therapy in people with HIV. Sequencing used immunoSEQ multiplex PCR; TCRdb keeps in-frame clones, though not all of them. The sample includes about 20,000 clones, over 75% of them seen just once. The sequencing used unsorted PBMCs, collected 4.4 years before starting antiretroviral therapy. The receptors come from a woman aged 25 to 45 with HIV. The CDR3 runs from the conserved cysteine through the conserved F or W. The order of the fields is J gene, V gene, D gene, CDR3 length, CDR3 protein. The D gene is left open where the match is weak.

J: TRBJ1-3; V: TRBV7-8; D: .; length: 15; CDR3: CASSLGGSSGNTIYF
J: TRBJ2-7; V: TRBV7-9; D: TRBD2; length: 15; CDR3: CASSAMGRGGVEQYF
J: TRBJ1-1; V: TRBV29-1; D: .; length: 14; CDR3: CSVEDQPLNTEAFF
J: TRBJ2-7; V: TRBV18; D: .; length: 15; CDR3: CASSPGGLSSYEQYF
J: TRBJ2-7; V: TRBV9; D: .; length: 15; CDR3: CASSVDVAPTYEQYF
J: TRBJ1-1; V: TRBV19; D: .; length: 13; CDR3: CASSIRTNTEAFF
J: TRBJ2-2; V: TRBV4-3; D: .; length: 14; CDR3: CASSQVALSGELFF
J: TRBJ2-7; V: TRBV5-1; D: .; length: 14; CDR3: CASSPFGDSYEQYF
J: TRBJ2-1; V: TRBV7-9; D: .; length: 13; CDR3: CASSSGPVVEQFF
J: TRBJ2-7; V: TRBV7-2; D: TRBD1; length: 16; CDR3: CASSLPGQGLSYEQYF
J: TRBJ1-5; V: TRBV27; D: .; length: 14; CDR3: CASSLSVSNQPQHF
J: TRBJ1-4; V: TRBV19; D: .; length: 15; CDR3: CASSILGGNNEKLFF
J: TRBJ2-1; V: TRBV18; D: TRBD2; length: 15; CDR3: CASSPTSASEDEQFF
J: TRBJ1-3; V: TRBV14; D: .; length: 16; CDR3: CASSLKGLGFGNTIYF
J: TRBJ2-2; V: TRBV7-2; D: .; length: 16; CDR3: CASSLLQPGRGGELFF
J: TRBJ1-6; V: TRBV7-8; D: .; length: 17; CDR3: CASSLAWRDLNNSPLHF
J: TRBJ1-1; V: TRBV5-1; D: .; length: 15; CDR3: CASSPGGQRNTEAFF
J: TRBJ2-7; V: TRBV5-5; D: .; length: 14; CDR3: CASSPEGGGREQYF
J: TRBJ2-1; V: TRBV2; D: .; length: 13; CDR3: CASSVRPGREQFF
J: TRBJ2-5; V: TRBV15; D: TRBD2; length: 15; CDR3: CATSRDRGVQETQYF
J: TRBJ1-1; V: TRBV29-1; D: .; length: 12; CDR3: CSVSVTNTEAFF
J: TRBJ2-4; V: TRBV4-1; D: .; length: 17; CDR3: CASSQGVGGVAKNIQYF
J: TRBJ1-6; V: TRBV6-6; D: .; length: 16; CDR3: CASSVFGGFDNSPLHF
J: TRBJ1-2; V: TRBV7-9; D: TRBD1; length: 15; CDR3: CASSSSNQGADGYTF
J: TRBJ1-4; V: TRBV5-1; D: .; length: 13; CDR3: CASSIETFEKLFF
J: TRBJ2-5; V: TRBV7-2; D: TRBD2; length: 13; CDR3: CAIPGLGGETQYF
J: TRBJ2-1; V: TRBV4-1; D: .; length: 16; CDR3: CASSQGPGGSYNEQFF